The TCR beta chain under discussion was sequenced for a study of T cell responses to AZD1222 COVID-19 vaccine. Study-wide results and caveats: Among AZD1222 vaccinees, only 5 to 7 were seropositive at baseline. Regions 160-218 and 743-854 dominated among vaccine-associated CD4 TCRs spanning spike.

A word on this clone: Its antigen remains unknown.

The CDR3 runs to 15 residues. CDR1 is LGHDT and CDR2 is YNNKEL in the germline V gene (reference sequence). V was pared by 6 bases and J by 4 bases, with 15 bases between. Sequencing was performed with immunoSEQ multiplex PCR; in TCRdb, only in-frame clones are kept and a portion is missing. The sample records 90,000 to 130,000 clones, roughly four fifths being singletons. This clonotype was sampled from an adult in good health. This chain uses TRBV3-1 (or the pseudogene TRBV3-2) with TRBJ1-4; maybe TRBD1 (5 bases). Material: peripheral blood, obtained on day 0 of AZD1222 vaccination. The DNA for the CDR3 is TGTGCCAGCAGAGTAACAGGAAAGCATAATGAAAAACTGTTTTTT. Translating gives CASRVTGKHNEKLFF.